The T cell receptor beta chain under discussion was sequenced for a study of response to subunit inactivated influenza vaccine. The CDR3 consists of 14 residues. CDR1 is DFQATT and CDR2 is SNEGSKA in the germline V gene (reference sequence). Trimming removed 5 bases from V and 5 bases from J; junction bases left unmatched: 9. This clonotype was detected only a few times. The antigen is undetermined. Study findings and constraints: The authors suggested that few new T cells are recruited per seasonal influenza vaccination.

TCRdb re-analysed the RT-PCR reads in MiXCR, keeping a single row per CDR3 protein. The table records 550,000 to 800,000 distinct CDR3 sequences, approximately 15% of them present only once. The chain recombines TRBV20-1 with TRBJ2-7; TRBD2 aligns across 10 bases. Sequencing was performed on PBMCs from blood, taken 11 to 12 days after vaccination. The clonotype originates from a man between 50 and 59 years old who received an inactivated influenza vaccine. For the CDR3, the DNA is TGCAGTGCTCTCCGGCTAGCGGGAGCGGACGAGCAGTACTTC. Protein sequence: CSALRLAGADEQYF.